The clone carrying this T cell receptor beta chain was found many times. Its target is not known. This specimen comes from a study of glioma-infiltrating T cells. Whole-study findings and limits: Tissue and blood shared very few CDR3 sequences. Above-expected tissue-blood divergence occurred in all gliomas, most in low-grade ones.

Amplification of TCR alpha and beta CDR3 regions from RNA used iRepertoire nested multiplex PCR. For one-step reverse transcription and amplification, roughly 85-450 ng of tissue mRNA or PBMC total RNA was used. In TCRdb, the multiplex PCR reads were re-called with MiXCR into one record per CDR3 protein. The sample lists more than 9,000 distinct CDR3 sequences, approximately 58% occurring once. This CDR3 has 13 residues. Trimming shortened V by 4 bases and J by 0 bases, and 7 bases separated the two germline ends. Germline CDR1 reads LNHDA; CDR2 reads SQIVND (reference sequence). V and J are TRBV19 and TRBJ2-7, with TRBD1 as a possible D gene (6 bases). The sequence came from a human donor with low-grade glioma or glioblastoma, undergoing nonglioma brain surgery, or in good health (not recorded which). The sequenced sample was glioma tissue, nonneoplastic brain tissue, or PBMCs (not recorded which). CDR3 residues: CASSNRDSYEQYF. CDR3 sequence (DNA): TGTGCCAGTAGTAACAGGGACTCCTACGAGCAGTACTTC. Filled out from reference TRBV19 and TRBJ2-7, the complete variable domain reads DGGITQSPKYLFRKEGQNVTLSCEQNLNHDAMYWYRQDPGQGLRLIYYSQIVNDFQKGDIAEGYSVSREKKESFPLTVTSAQKNPTAFYLCASSNRDSYEQYFGPGTRLTVT.